Below, 28 T cell receptor beta chains from the same sample are listed, as sequenced in a study of beta chain features in type 1 diabetes. Sequenced material consisted of expressed TCRB transcripts (all of the isolated RNA was reverse transcribed). TCRdb's copy holds only in-frame clones and misses some; the assay was immunoSEQ multiplex PCR. The data show 850,000 to 900,000 clones, roughly 15% seen once. The sequenced sample consisted of naive CD4+ T cells from blood. These receptor sequences come from a young woman in good health.

This clone was counted between two and nine times. The chain carries TRBV28 and TRBJ2-2; TRBD2 is a possible D gene (6 bases). In germline, CDR1 is MDHEN, CDR2 SYDVKM. The CDR3 is 12 residues long. The CDR3 here is CAAGTNTGELFF. The CDR3 DNA reads as TGTGCGGCGGGAACGAACACCGGGGAGCTGTTTTTT.

This clone has a handful of counts. This sequence joins TRBV7-9 and TRBJ1-4, with D unresolved. Per the germline V gene, CDR1 is SEHNR and CDR2 is FQNEAQ (reference sequence). The V gene lost 5 bases and the J gene lost 5 bases, with 18 bases spanning the gap. The CDR3 is 16 residues long. CDR3 in amino acids: CASSPTAAAGNEKLFF. In DNA, the CDR3 is TGTGCCAGCAGCCCAACGGCCGCGGCGGGGAATGAAAAACTGTTTTTT.

The CDR3 reads CSAMTELYGYTF. The CDR3 DNA reads TGCAGCGCCATGACAGAACTTTATGGCTACACCTTC. V and J are TRBV29-1 and TRBJ1-2, with D possibly matching TRBD1 (5 bases). Looked up from germline, CDR1 is SQVTM and CDR2 is ANQGSEA. This CDR3 spans 12 amino acids. V lost 7 bases and J 5 bases, leaving 14 bases between the germline ends.

A note on this clone: The sample has other DNA sequences that encode this CDR3 too. This rearrangement joins TRBV7-2 to TRBJ2-7; D ambiguous. The germline gives CDR1 SGHTA, CDR2 FQGNSA. Trimming pared 2 bases from V and 4 bases from J, leaving 3 bases between. The CDR3 covers 11 residues. The CDR3 DNA follows: TGTGCCAGCAGCTTAAAGTACGAGCAGTACTTC. Protein: CASSLKYEQYF.

The CDR3: CASSERGQVGAGELFF. CDR3 coding DNA: TGTGCCAGCAGTGAAAGGGGACAGGTTGGAGCCGGGGAGCTGTTTTTT. V gene TRBV2 combines with J gene TRBJ2-2; 8 bases fit TRBD1. Losses at the gene ends were 2 bases for V and 6 bases for J; bases not matched to a gene: 8. Germline CDR1 reads SNHLY; CDR2 reads FYNNEI. This CDR3 contains 16 residues.

The chain combines TRBV21-1 with TRBJ2-4; no DNA check was done on the table's D call, TRBD2. TRBV21-1 is marked as a pseudogene. The CDR3 spans 18 residues. This CDR3 reads CASSNRKPHDGVPNIQYF. In nucleotides, the CDR3 is TGTGCCAGCAGCAACCGAAAGCCTCACGACGGGGTCCCAAACATTCAGTACTTC.

The chain links TRBV7-2 to TRBJ1-2; D gene unclear. Germline CDR1 is SGHTA and CDR2 is FQGNSA. The CDR3 is made up of 17 amino acids. Deletions cut 4 bases from V and 4 bases from J, with 22 bases between. CDR3 nucleotides: TGTGCCAGCAGCTCCCATCCAGACAAGGCACGAGTCTATGGCTACACCTTC. This gives the protein CASSSHPDKARVYGYTF.

This clone was detected only a few times. This chain links TRBV7-2 with TRBJ2-3, with 9 bases aligning to TRBD2. The ends lost 5 bases at V and 5 bases at J; junction bases unmatched: 5. The germline V gene encodes CDR1 SGHTA and CDR2 FQGNSA. The CDR3 extends over 14 amino acids. The CDR3 protein is CASSPSGRIDTQYF. The CDR3 nucleotides read TGTGCCAGCAGCCCGAGCGGGAGGATAGATACGCAGTATTTT.

This clone appeared a few times. The chain couples TRBV7-8 to TRBJ1-2; 9 positions match TRBD1. Germline assignment: CDR1 SGHVS and CDR2 FQNEAQ. The CDR3 sequence is 15 residues long. J lost 4 bases, V lost 6 bases, and 9 bases had no gene match. The CDR3 loop is CASSFRDRDGYGYTF. The CDR3 DNA reads as TGTGCCAGCAGTTTCCGGGACAGGGATGGCTATGGCTACACCTTC. Full variable domain (rest looked up from reference TRBV7-8 and TRBJ1-2): GAGVSQSPRYKVAKRGQDVALRCDPISGHVSLFWYQQALGQGPEFLTYFQNEAQLDKSGLPSDRFFAERPEGSVSTLKIQRTQQEDSAVYLCASSFRDRDGYGYTFGSGTRLTVV.

This clone has just a few counts. The rearrangement links TRBV9 to TRBJ2-3, with TRBD2 matching 7 bases. The germline gives CDR1 SGDLS, CDR2 YYNGEE. CDR3 length equals 14 residues. V gave up 3 bases and J gave up 4 bases; unmatched junction bases: 5. The CDR3 spells CASSGGGLPDTQYF. CDR3 in DNA: TGTGCCAGCAGCGGGGGAGGGCTGCCAGATACGCAGTATTTT.

V is TRBV11-2 and J is TRBJ2-3; no reliable D call. CDR1 is SGHAT and CDR2 is FQNNGV in the germline V gene. Trimming shortened V by 7 bases and J by 6 bases, and 17 bases separated the two germline ends. The CDR3 extends over 14 amino acids. In nucleotides, the CDR3 is TGTGCCAGCACCTCCCGGCGAATGGGGGATACGCAGTATTTT. This codes for CASTSRRMGDTQYF.

This clone was detected a few times. The chain is built from TRBV6-1 and TRBJ2-7; D remains ambiguous. The germline V gene has CDR1 MNHNS and CDR2 SASEGT. This CDR3 has 16 residues. Between the trimmed V and J ends, which lost 2 bases and 0 bases, there was a span of 14 bases. The chain's CDR3 is CASSERSGRSSYEQYF. The DNA of the CDR3 is TGTGCCAGCAGTGAACGGTCTGGACGGAGCTCCTACGAGCAGTACTTC.

The chain combines TRBV6-5 with TRBJ2-7; D ambiguous. CDR1 is MNHEY and CDR2 is SVGAGI in the germline V gene. V was pared by 2 bases and J by 4 bases, with 15 bases between. The length of the CDR3 is 15 residues. In nucleotides, the CDR3 is TGTGCCAGCAGTTACGGGTCAACAAGCCGGTACGAGCAGTACTTC. It is translated as CASSYGSTSRYEQYF.

This clone was recorded a few times. The V gene is TRBV18, the J gene TRBJ2-2; D is ambiguous. Trimming cost V 3 bases and J 0 bases, with 8 bases left between them. The CDR3 has 15 amino acids. Per germline, CDR1 KGHSH and CDR2 LQKENI. CDR3 nucleotides: TGTGCCAGCTCACCGGCCAGCACGAACACCGGGGAGCTGTTTTTT. This gives the protein CASSPASTNTGELFF.

V and J are TRBV15 and TRBJ2-3, with TRBD2 matching 11 bases. The trim removed 1 base at V and 2 bases at J, leaving 14 bases unmatched. Germline CDR1 is LNHNV and CDR2 is YYDKDF (reference sequence). The CDR3 runs to 20 residues. This CDR3 reads CATSRGGLAGGFPNTDTQYF. The CDR3 region has the DNA TGTGCCACCAGCAGAGGCGGCCTAGCGGGAGGTTTCCCGAACACAGATACGCAGTATTTT.

This clone was observed a handful of times. The rearrangement joins TRBV6-6 to TRBJ1-5; 7 bases are shared with TRBD1. The V gene's germline CDR1 is MNHNY and CDR2 SVGAGI (reference sequence). V was pared by 2 bases and J by 1 base, with 2 bases of the junction left unmatched. The CDR3 consists of 15 residues. The CDR3 here is CASSYKQGSNQPQHF. The CDR3 bases are TGTGCCAGCAGTTACAAACAGGGGAGCAATCAGCCCCAGCATTTT.

Only a few counts were recorded for this clone. The V gene is TRBV11-2, the J gene TRBJ1-1; D is possibly TRBD1 (5 bases). The V gene's germline CDR1 is SGHAT and CDR2 FQNNGV. V was shortened by 1 base and J by 4 bases, with 22 bases between the two germline ends. The CDR3 is 18 residues long. In nucleotides, the CDR3 is TGTGCCAGCAGCTTAGGGATCGTTGTCGGGGCCACGGGCACTGAAGCTTTCTTT. Translation gives CASSLGIVVGATGTEAFF.

The J gene is TRBJ1-2, the V gene TRBV18, with 8 nucleotides matching TRBD1. V shed 1 base and J 4 bases; nucleotides not matched to a gene: 11. Germline V gene lookup returns CDR1 KGHSH and CDR2 LQKENI. The CDR3 length is 17 residues. CDR3 sequence reads: CASSPLGTGFSSYGYTF. The CDR3 nucleotides read TGTGCCAGCTCACCACTGGGGACAGGTTTTAGCAGCTATGGCTACACCTTC.

This clone was seen a few times. The chain carries TRBV7-8 and TRBJ1-3, with D perhaps TRBD1 (6 bases). V gave up 7 bases and J gave up 0 bases, with 31 bases separating them. Germline V gives CDR1 SGHVS, CDR2 FQNEAQ. CDR3 size: 21 residues. The chain's CDR3 is CASNLAPRDIEAGSSGNTIYF. DNA for the CDR3: TGTGCCAGCAACCTCGCCCCACGGGACATAGAAGCAGGGAGCTCTGGAAACACCATATATTTT.

J is TRBJ2-5 and V is TRBV9, with TRBD2 as a possible D gene (6 bases). Germline V CDR1 and CDR2: SGDLS, YYNGEE. The V end was cut by 0 bases, the J end by 7 bases, with 13 bases between. The CDR3 contains 14 residues. This CDR3 is CASSVVERRGTQYF. CDR3 DNA sequence: TGTGCCAGCAGCGTAGTGGAAAGGAGGGGGACCCAGTACTTC.

This clone came up a few times. The CDR3: CASNPGQPRPQHF. The CDR3 DNA reads TGTGCCAGTAATCCGGGACAGCCGAGACCCCAGCATTTT. The J gene is TRBJ1-5, the V gene TRBV19; 7 bases agree with TRBD1. The CDR3 consists of 13 residues. The V segment lost 7 bases and the J segment 10 bases; nucleotides outside the gene matches: 10. Germline CDR1 reads LNHDA; CDR2 reads SQIVND (reference sequence).

The chain combines TRBV23-1 with TRBJ2-1, with 8 bases fitting TRBD2. TRBV23-1 falls under the ORF class, with uncertain function. The CDR3 contains 17 residues. J was trimmed by 2 bases and V by 0 bases; bases with no gene match: 6. The CDR3 region is CASSQSRAGVTYNEQFF. CDR3 nucleotide sequence: TGCGCCAGCAGTCAATCTAGAGCGGGAGTGACCTACAATGAGCAGTTCTTC.

V is TRBV5-4 and J is TRBJ2-1; D not certain. In germline, CDR1 is SGHNT, CDR2 YYREEE (reference sequence). Trimming stripped 1 base from V and 5 bases from J, with 10 bases between. This CDR3 has 14 residues. CDR3 residues: CASSLHGLHNEQFF. The CDR3 DNA is TGTGCCAGCAGCTTGCACGGGCTGCACAATGAGCAGTTCTTC.

This clone was seen a few times. The chain links TRBV27 to TRBJ2-3; no clear D. CDR1 and CDR2 from the germline V gene are MNHEY and SMNVEV (reference sequence). CDR3 length: 14 amino acids. Trimming pared 1 base from V and 6 bases from J, leaving 11 bases between. CDR3 DNA sequence: TGTGCCAGCAGTTTATTACTGAGCCGGGATACGCAGTATTTT. Translating it yields CASSLLLSRDTQYF.

This clone showed up just a few times. J is TRBJ2-7 and V is TRBV18; D perhaps matches TRBD2 (7 bases). V shed 2 bases and J shed 3 bases, with 14 bases lying between them. CDR3 size: 15 residues. CDR1 and CDR2 from the germline V gene are KGHSH and LQKENI. This CDR3 is CASSPAGATLYEQYF. The CDR3 DNA sequence: TGTGCCAGCTCACCAGCGGGGGCGACCCTCTACGAGCAGTACTTC.

This clone showed up just a few times. The genes are TRBV6-5 and TRBJ1-4; D is uncertain. The CDR3 has 14 amino acids. CDR1 MNHEY and CDR2 SVGAGI come from the germline V gene. The V end was cut by 5 bases, the J end by 5 bases, with 12 bases between. The CDR3 DNA is TGTGCCAGCAGTCCCACTGGCGTAAATGAAAAACTGTTTTTT. This gives the protein CASSPTGVNEKLFF.

The chain's CDR3 is CASSFDGDYGYTF. Written as DNA, the CDR3 is TGTGCCAGCAGTTTTGACGGAGACTATGGCTACACCTTC. V is TRBV5-4 and J is TRBJ1-2; D is unresolved. The CDR3 totals 13 residues. Trimming shortened V by 5 bases and J by 3 bases, and 11 bases separated the two germline ends. Germline CDR1 and CDR2: SGHNT and YYREEE (reference sequence).

This clone was counted a few times. The J gene is TRBJ2-3, the V gene TRBV10-3; 7 bases agree with TRBD1. V lost 3 bases to trimming and J lost 0 bases; unmatched junction nucleotides: 3. This CDR3 is 15 amino acids long. Germline V gene sequence: CDR1 ENHRY, CDR2 SYGVKD. CDR3 protein: CAISDRDRSTDTQYF. CDR3 sequence (DNA): TGTGCCATCAGTGATCGGGACAGAAGCACAGATACGCAGTATTTT.